A selection of T cell receptor beta chains follows, all from one sample in a study of blood T cell repertoires in COVID-19. Generated by immunoSEQ multiplex PCR, the TCRdb table keeps only in-frame clones and is missing some. The table shows 150,000 to 160,000 clones, with roughly nine tenths occurring only once. Sequenced sample: peripheral blood. These receptors were collected from a man aged 50 to 60 with acute or convalescent COVID-19. CDR3s leave out the opening cysteine and the closing phenylalanine or tryptophan.

J: TRBJ1-1
V: TRBV5-1
CDR3: ASGTARGTEAF

J: TRBJ1-1
V: TRBV9
CDR3: ASNPLTVRNTEAF

J: TRBJ2-7
V: TRBV10-3
CDR3: AISEHTGTRNYEQY

J: TRBJ2-2
V: TRBV6-5
CDR3: ASSVSGPTGELF

J: TRBJ1-2
V: TRBV19
CDR3: ASKPAKGERYGYT

J: TRBJ2-7
V: TRBV4-2
CDR3: ASSQGQTYEQY

J: TRBJ1-2
V: TRBV2
CDR3: ASRVWAAGDRNYGYT

J: TRBJ1-3
V: TRBV10-3
CDR3: AIRPLGGSAGNTIY

J: TRBJ2-3
V: TRBV10-3
CDR3: AIGVAVRTDTQY

J: TRBJ2-1
V: TRBV4-1
CDR3: ASSLIGVSYNEQF

J: TRBJ1-5
V: TRBV6-5
CDR3: ATRTAYSNQPQH

J: TRBJ1-5
V: TRBV23-1
CDR3: ASSQAHRGPSSQPQH

J: TRBJ2-7
V: TRBV28
CDR3: ASSRYEQY

J: TRBJ2-3
V: TRBV5-1
CDR3: ASSYVSGRALPDTQY

J: TRBJ1-2
V: TRBV2
CDR3: ASSPQTYGYT

J: TRBJ2-2
V: TRBV27
CDR3: ASSFTSGSTGELF

J: TRBJ2-1
V: TRBV6-1
CDR3: ASSEDLNLLEQF

J: TRBJ2-2
V: TRBV29-1
CDR3: SVDTGGTGELF

J: TRBJ1-1
V: TRBV29-1
CDR3: SVLEDRLGRSTEAF

J: TRBJ2-1
V: TRBV27
CDR3: ASSPRQGPTYEQF

J: TRBJ2-1
V: TRBV28
CDR3: ASSLLQGVEQF

J: TRBJ2-1
V: TRBV27
CDR3: ASSFTGGTYNEQF

J: TRBJ2-4
V: TRBV30
CDR3: AWTGAGGNIQY

J: TRBJ2-5
V: TRBV7-9
CDR3: ASSLTSPSGQETQY

J: TRBJ1-1
V: TRBV19
CDR3: ASKTITGLNTEAF

J: TRBJ1-4
V: TRBV18
CDR3: ASRGLNNEKLF

J: TRBJ2-1
V: TRBV2
CDR3: ASGGTLNEQF

J: TRBJ2-5
V: TRBV30
CDR3: AWNQGTSGREETQY

J: TRBJ2-7
V: TRBV7-9
CDR3: ASSPRLAAYEQY

J: TRBJ1-5
V: TRBV18
CDR3: ASSPPLGVQGQH

J: TRBJ2-2
V: TRBV15
CDR3: ATSPGQGAGGELF

J: TRBJ1-1
V: TRBV27
CDR3: ASRQGPNTEAF

J: TRBJ1-6
V: TRBV7-8
CDR3: ASSLQGARDSPLH

J: TRBJ2-2
V: TRBV16
CDR3: ASSQLSGGRDTGELF

J: TRBJ2-3
V: TRBV18
CDR3: ASSPTLADRTDTQY

J: TRBJ2-1
V: TRBV15
CDR3: ATSRTSFGNNEQF

J: TRBJ1-4
V: TRBV28
CDR3: ASSQDRVVARLF

J: TRBJ2-7
V: TRBV27
CDR3: ASSSTGTVPYEQY

J: TRBJ2-2
V: TRBV27
CDR3: ASSPGQGATGELF

J: TRBJ2-5
V: TRBV24-1
CDR3: ATSDPPRGTQY

J: TRBJ2-1
V: TRBV7-9
CDR3: ASSFLREEGFNEQF

J: TRBJ1-4
V: TRBV6-5
CDR3: ASSVGTGTNEKLF

J: TRBJ1-6
V: TRBV28
CDR3: ASSSLPGHLH